This TCR beta chain was documented in a study of shared clonotypes between healthy human individuals (dated by TCRdb to 2018 to 2021). Turning to the overall study: Three men and a couple of women, aged 18 to 49 years, made up the cohort. Per donor, three plates each were used for CD4 naive and CD4 memory, two for CD8 naive, and one for CD8 memory. Blood TCR repertoires of about 5 healthy adults were deeply sequenced to estimate repertoire size and the extent of clonotype sharing between individuals. To increase sequencing depth and limit assay-specific biases, different laboratories used diverse techniques to prepare libraries and sequence TCR repertoires. Each donor's leukapheresis produced roughly between roughly 0.85 and 10 billion PBMCs.

As regards this clone: The specificity of this receptor is unknown. No base qualities exist here, and no much larger clone lies one base off it.

Using the deep immunoSEQ assay, TCR CDR3 regions were amplified from genomic DNA by multiplex PCR. Genomic DNA extracted from each cell subset was distributed evenly over all wells of several immunoSEQ 96-well plates, and each plate served as one replicate. For sorted subsets, each replicate PCR was loaded with about 0.2 ug genomic DNA, equivalent to about 30,000 T cell genomes. The purified libraries were quantified using a Qubit 3.0 fluorometer, sized with a Bioanalyzer 2100, and then quantified again using the KAPA Library Quantification kit. A separate single-read 150-cycle Illumina NextSeq 550 flow cell was used to sequence each immunoSEQ 96-well plate. As for the original processing: Because the immunoSEQ output held only junctional sequences and lacked quality scores, the filtering could not match the filtering applied to full-length reads. To assign V/J genes and CDR3, sequences were annotated using PyIR, a Python wrapper for IgBLAST v1.9, with IMGT germline references. Reads with weak V/J assignments (E-value above 1e-6), missing CDR3, stop codons, out-of-frame junctions, or ambiguous translated residues were removed. V3J clonotypes were defined by identical inferred V gene, J gene, and CDR3 amino acid sequence. Percentage overlap between repertoires was computed as shared unique clonotypes divided by the size of the smaller repertoire. Repertoire richness was assessed with RTK rarefaction, the Chao1 estimator, and Recon v2.1 estimates of unobserved clonotypes. OLGA was used to compute generation probabilities for all TCRbeta clonotypes that the gDNA method yielded from a handful of donors. This is the immuneACCESS table as TCRdb keeps it, with only in-frame sequences that have V and J called. A part of the clones is gone; compared with another copy, unresolved V genes explain less than half, and the rest is unexplained. The DNA gave D and trimming, while V, J and clone size come from that table. For this sample the table gives about 2 million clones, of which about 95% were detected only once. The ten largest clones add up to around 1.1% of the sample.

What the authors observed across the whole study: Sharing across a few donors was observed for about 5% of naive CD4, under 4% of naive CD8, 2% to 2.5% of memory CD4, and over 0.3% of memory CD8 clonotypes. Only blood was sampled, and tissue TCR repertoires likely differ from those in blood. Pairwise subsampling led to the expectation that sequencing depth would affect the degree of clonotype sharing among donors. The small number of donors limited the genetic and exposure-history diversity represented. Naive subsets generally had larger estimated clonotype richness than memory subsets. Even with the large sequencing depth, rarefaction of the sorted-subset datasets indicated that sequencing was incomplete. Compared with non-shared clonotypes, the clonotypes found in all four sorted-subset donors had higher generation probabilities.

CD8 naive samples were CD45RO-negative cells positively selected for CCR7, giving a CD45RA+CCR7+ population that excluded TemRA cells. The donors were healthy, HIV-negative adults with no recently reported acute infections or vaccinations. Only Caucasian adults living in Nashville, Tennessee, USA were represented among the donors. Blood was collected by leukapheresis, and PBMCs were isolated by Ficoll-Histopaque density gradient centrifugation and then cryopreserved in liquid nitrogen vapor phase. Analytical flow cytometry was used to check the purity and quantity of every magnetically sorted T cell population. Genomic DNA was isolated from every sorted fraction and measured by UV absorbance on a Nanodrop 2000c. A distance of 15 bases separates the germline ends of V and J, which lose 3 bases and 1 base respectively. In the germline V gene (reference sequence), CDR1 corresponds to PRHDT and CDR2 to FYEKMQ. From its cysteine to its phenylalanine, the CDR3 spans 16 amino acids. Only CDR3 DNA is held: 48 bases, read in frame from base 1.

The sequence was obtained from a man aged 18 to 30 in good health. The receptor chain draws on TRBV13 and TRBJ1-1; TRBD1 could be the D gene, as 6 bases match. Material: naive CD8+ T cells sorted from blood. The cell subset or site label corresponds to: CD45RA+CCR7+. For the CDR3, the sequence is CASSFPLGGQNTEAFF. The DNA is TGTGCCAGCAGCTTCCCGCTGGGGGGGCAGAACACTGAAGCTTTCTTT.